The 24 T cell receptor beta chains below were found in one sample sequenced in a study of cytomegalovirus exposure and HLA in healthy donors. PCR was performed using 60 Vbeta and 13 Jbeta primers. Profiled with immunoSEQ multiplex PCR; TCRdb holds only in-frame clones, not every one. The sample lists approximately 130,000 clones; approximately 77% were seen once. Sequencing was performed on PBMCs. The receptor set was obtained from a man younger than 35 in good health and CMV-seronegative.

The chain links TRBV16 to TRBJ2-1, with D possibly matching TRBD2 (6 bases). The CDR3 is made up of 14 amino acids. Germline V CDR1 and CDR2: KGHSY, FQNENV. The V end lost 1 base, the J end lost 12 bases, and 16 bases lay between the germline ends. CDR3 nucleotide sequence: TGTGCCAGCAGCCAATTTATAGATCTCGGGGGGCAGTTCTTC. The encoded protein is CASSQFIDLGGQFF. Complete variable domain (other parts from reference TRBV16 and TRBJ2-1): GEEVAQTPKHLVRGEGQKAKLYCAPIKGHSYVFWYQQVLKNEFKFLISFQNENVFDETGMPKERFSAKCLPNSPCSLEIQATKLEDSAVYFCASSQFIDLGGQFFGPGTRLTVL.

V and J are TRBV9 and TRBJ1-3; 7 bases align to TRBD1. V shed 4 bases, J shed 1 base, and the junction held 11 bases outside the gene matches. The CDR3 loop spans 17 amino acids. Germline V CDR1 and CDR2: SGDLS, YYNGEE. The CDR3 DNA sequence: TGTGCCAGCAGCCCCACTGGTAAGGGGGCTTCTGGAAACACCATATATTTT. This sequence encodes CASSPTGKGASGNTIYF.

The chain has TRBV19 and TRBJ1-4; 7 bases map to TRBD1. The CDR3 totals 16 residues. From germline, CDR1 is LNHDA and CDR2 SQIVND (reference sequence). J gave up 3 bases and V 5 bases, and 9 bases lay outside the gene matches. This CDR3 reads CASSLTGKRANEKLFF. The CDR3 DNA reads TGTGCCAGTAGTTTGACAGGGAAGAGGGCTAATGAAAAACTGTTTTTT.

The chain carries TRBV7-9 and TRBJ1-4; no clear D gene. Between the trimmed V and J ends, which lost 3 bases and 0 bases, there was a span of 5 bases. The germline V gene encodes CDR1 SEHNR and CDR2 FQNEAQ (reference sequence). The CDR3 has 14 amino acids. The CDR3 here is CASSFTATNEKLFF. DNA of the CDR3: TGTGCCAGCAGCTTTACAGCAACTAATGAAAAACTGTTTTTT.

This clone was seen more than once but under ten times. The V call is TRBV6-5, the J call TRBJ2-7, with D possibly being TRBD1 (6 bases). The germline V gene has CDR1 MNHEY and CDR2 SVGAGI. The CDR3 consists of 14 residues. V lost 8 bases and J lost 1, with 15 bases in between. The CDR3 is CASRTTRGSYEQYF. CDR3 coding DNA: TGTGCCAGCCGGACGACCAGGGGATCCTACGAGCAGTACTTC.

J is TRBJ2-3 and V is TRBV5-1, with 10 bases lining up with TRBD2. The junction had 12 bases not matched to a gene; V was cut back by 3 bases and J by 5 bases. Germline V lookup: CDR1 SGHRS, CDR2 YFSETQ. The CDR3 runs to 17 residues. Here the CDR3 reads CASSSTASGGAKDTQYF. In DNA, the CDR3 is TGCGCCAGCAGCTCCACGGCGAGCGGGGGGGCAAAAGATACGCAGTATTTT.

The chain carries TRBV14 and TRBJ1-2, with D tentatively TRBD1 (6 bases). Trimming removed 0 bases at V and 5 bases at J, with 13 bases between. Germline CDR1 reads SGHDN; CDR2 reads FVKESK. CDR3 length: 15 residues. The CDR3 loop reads CASSQDTGRGYGYTF. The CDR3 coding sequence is TGTGCCAGCAGCCAAGATACCGGCAGGGGTTATGGCTACACCTTC.

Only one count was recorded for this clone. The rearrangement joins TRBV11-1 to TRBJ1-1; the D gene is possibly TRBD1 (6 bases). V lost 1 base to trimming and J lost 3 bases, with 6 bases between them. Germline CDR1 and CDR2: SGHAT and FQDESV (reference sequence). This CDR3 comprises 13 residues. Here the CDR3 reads CASSLGGHTEAFF. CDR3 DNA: TGTGCCAGCAGCTTAGGGGGGCACACTGAAGCTTTCTTT.

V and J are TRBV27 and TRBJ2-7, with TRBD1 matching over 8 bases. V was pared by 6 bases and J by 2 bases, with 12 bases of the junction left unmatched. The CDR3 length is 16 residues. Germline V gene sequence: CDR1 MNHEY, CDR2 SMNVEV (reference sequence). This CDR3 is CASRTKGTGVTYEQYF. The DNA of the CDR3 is TGTGCCAGCAGGACCAAAGGGACAGGCGTTACCTACGAGCAGTACTTC.

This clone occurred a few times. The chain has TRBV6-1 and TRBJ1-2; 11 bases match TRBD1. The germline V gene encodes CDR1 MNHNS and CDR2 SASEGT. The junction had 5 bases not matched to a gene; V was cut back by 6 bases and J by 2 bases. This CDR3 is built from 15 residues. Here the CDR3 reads CASRGQGAGNYGYTF. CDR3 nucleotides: TGTGCCAGCAGAGGACAGGGGGCGGGGAACTATGGCTACACCTTC.

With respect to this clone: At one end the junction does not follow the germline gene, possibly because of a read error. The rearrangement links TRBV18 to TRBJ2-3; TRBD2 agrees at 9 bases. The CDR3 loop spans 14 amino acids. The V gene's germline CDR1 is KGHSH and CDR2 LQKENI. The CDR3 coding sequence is TGTGCCAGCTCCCCACTAGCGGGTACAGATACGCAGTATTTT. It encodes CASSPLAGTDTQYF.

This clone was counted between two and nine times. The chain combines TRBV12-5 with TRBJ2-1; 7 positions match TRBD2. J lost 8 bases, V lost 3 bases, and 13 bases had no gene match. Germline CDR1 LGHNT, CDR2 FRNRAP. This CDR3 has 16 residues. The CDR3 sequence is CASGFWGGGSLDEQFF. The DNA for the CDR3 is TGTGCTAGTGGTTTTTGGGGCGGGGGTAGTTTGGATGAGCAGTTCTTC.

CDR3 amino acids: CASSLRRSGYEQYF. The CDR3 DNA follows: TGTGCCAGCAGCTTGAGGCGGTCGGGCTACGAGCAGTACTTC. This rearrangement joins TRBV5-6 to TRBJ2-7; D is uncertain. Germline values: CDR1 SGHDT, CDR2 YYEEEE. This CDR3 is built from 14 residues. V lost 1 base and J lost 3, with 11 bases in between. Using reference TRBV5-6 and TRBJ2-7 for the parts outside the CDR3, the full variable domain is DAGVTQSPTHLIKTRGQQVTLRCSPKSGHDTVSWYQQALGQGPQFIFQYYEEEERQRGNFPDRFSGHQFPNYSSELNVNALLLGDSALYLCASSLRRSGYEQYFGPGTRLTVT.

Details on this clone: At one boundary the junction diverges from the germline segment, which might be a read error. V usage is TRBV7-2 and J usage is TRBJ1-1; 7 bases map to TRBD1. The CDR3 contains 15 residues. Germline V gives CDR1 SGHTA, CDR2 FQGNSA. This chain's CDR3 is CASSSSGTVKTEAFF. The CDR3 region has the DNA TGTGCCAGCAGCTCATCCGGGACAGTGAAGACTGAAGCTTTCTTT.

The CDR3 protein is CASSLVTGSSYNSPLHF. CDR3 DNA sequence: TGTGCCAGCAGCTTGGTCACAGGGAGCTCCTATAATTCACCCCTCCACTTT. The chain joins TRBV5-6 to TRBJ1-6, with D possibly TRBD1 on 6 matching bases. V lost 0 bases, J lost 0 bases, and 10 bases lay in between. Germline V CDR1 and CDR2: SGHDT, YYEEEE. CDR3 length: 17 residues.

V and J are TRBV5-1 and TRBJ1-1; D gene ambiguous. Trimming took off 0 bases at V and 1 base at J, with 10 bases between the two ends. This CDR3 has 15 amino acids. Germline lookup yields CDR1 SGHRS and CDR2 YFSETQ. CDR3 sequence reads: CASSLVGVGNTEAFF. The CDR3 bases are TGCGCCAGCAGCTTGGTCGGGGTTGGGAACACTGAAGCTTTCTTT.

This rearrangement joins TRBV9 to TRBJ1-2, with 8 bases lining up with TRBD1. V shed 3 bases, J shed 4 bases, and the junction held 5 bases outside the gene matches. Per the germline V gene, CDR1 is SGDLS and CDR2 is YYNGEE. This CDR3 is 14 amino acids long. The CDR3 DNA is TGTGCCAGCAGCGAGAGACAGGGGCCCTATGGCTACACCTTC. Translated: CASSERQGPYGYTF.

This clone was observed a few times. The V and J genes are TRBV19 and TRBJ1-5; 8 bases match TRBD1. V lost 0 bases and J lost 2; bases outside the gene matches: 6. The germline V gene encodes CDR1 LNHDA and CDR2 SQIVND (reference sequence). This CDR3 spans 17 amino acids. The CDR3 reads CASSIDRQGPRNQPQHF. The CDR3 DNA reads TGTGCCAGTAGTATAGACCGACAGGGGCCCCGCAATCAGCCCCAGCATTTT.

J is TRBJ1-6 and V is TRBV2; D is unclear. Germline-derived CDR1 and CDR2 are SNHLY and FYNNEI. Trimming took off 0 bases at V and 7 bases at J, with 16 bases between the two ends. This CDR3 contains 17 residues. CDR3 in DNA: TGTGCCAGCAGTGAAGCACCTGGCGGCCTCGAGAATTCACCCCTCCACTTT. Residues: CASSEAPGGLENSPLHF.

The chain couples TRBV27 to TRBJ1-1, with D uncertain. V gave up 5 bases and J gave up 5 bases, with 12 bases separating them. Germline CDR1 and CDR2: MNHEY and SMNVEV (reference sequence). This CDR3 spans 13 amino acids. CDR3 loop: CASSPYWSTEAFF. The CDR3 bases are TGTGCCAGCAGTCCCTACTGGAGTACTGAAGCTTTCTTT.

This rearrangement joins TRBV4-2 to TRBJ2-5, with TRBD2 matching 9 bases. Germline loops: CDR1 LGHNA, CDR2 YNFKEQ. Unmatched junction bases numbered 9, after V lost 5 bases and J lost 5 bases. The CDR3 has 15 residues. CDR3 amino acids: CASSEAGGNSETQYF. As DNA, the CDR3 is TGTGCCAGCAGCGAAGCGGGGGGCAATTCGGAGACCCAGTACTTC.

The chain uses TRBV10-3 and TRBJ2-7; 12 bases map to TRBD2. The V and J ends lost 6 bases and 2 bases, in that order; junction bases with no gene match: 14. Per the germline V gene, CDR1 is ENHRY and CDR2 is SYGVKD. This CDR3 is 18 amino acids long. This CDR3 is CAIRERTLGLAGTYEQYF. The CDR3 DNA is TGTGCCATCAGGGAACGGACCTTGGGACTAGCGGGTACCTACGAGCAGTACTTC.

The CDR3 coding sequence is TGTGCCAGCCAGTTAGCGGGGGGTAGTCCAGATACGCAGTATTTT. This codes for CASQLAGGSPDTQYF. V gene TRBV6-6 combines with J gene TRBJ2-3, with 10 bases identical to TRBD2. The CDR3 is 15 residues long. V gave up 8 bases and J gave up 4 bases; unmatched junction bases: 9. CDR1 and CDR2 (germline): MNHNY, SVGAGI (reference sequence).

The CDR3 reads CASSSATTSGGAETQYF. The CDR3 DNA is TGTGCCAGCAGCTCGGCTACAACTAGCGGGGGGGCGGAGACCCAGTACTTC. This chain connects TRBV5-4 to TRBJ2-5; 13 nucleotides line up with TRBD2. V was clipped by 3 bases and J by 5 bases; unmatched bases: 10. The CDR3 length is 17 residues. CDR1 and CDR2 from the germline V gene are SGHNT and YYREEE (reference sequence).